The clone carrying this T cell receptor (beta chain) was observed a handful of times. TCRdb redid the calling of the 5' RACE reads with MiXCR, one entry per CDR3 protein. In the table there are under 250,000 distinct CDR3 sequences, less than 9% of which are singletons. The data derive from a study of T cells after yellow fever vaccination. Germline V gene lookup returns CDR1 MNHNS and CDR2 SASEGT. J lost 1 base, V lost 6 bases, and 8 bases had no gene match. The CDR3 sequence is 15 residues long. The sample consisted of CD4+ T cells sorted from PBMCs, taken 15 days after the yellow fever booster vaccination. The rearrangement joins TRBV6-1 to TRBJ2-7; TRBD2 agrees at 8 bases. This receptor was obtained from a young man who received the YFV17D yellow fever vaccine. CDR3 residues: CASRDREGGSYEQYF. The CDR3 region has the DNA TGTGCCAGCAGGGATCGGGAGGGGGGGTCCTACGAGCAGTACTTC.